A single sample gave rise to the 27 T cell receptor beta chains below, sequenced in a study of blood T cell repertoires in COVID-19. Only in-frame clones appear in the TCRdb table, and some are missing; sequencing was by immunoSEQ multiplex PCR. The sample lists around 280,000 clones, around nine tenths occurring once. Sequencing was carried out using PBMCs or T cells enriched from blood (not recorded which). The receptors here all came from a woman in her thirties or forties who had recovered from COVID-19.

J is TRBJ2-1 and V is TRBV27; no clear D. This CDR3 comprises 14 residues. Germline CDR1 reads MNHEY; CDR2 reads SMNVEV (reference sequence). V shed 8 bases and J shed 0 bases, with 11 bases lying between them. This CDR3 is CASAHLSSYNEQFF. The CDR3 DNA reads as TGTGCCAGCGCACACCTTTCCTCCTACAATGAGCAGTTCTTC.

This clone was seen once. The CDR3 coding sequence is TGTGCCAGCAGCCAAGTGACAGGGGGAGACACTGAAGCTTTCTTT. As protein: CASSQVTGGDTEAFF. This chain links TRBV3-1 (or the pseudogene TRBV3-2) with TRBJ1-1; 9 nucleotides line up with TRBD1. Germline V gene data show CDR1 as LGHDT and CDR2 as YNNKEL (reference sequence). There are 15 residues in the CDR3. Losses at the gene ends were 1 base for V and 3 bases for J; bases not matched to a gene: 3.

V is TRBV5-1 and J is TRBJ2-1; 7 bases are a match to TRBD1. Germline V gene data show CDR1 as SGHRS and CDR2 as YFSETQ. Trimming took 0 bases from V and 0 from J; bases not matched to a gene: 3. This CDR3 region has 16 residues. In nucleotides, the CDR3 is TGCGCCAGCAGCTTGGAGGCAGGGGGCTCCTACAATGAGCAGTTCTTC. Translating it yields CASSLEAGGSYNEQFF.

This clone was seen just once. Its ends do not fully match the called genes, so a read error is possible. CDR3 protein: CTTGVGNQPQHF. CDR3 DNA: TGCACTACGGGGGTAGGGAATCAGCCCCAGCATTTT. The V call is TRBV6-6, the J call TRBJ1-5; TRBD1 is a possible D gene (5 bases). Germline lookup yields CDR1 MNHNY and CDR2 SVGAGI (reference sequence). The CDR3 extends over 12 amino acids.

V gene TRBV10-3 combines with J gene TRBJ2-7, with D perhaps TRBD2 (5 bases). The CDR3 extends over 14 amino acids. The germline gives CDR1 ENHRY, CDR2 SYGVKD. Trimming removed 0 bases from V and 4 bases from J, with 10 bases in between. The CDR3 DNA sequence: TGTGCCATCAGTGAGTCGGCTAGCTGGTACGAGCAGTACTTC. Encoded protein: CAISESASWYEQYF.

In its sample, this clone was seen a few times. The CDR3 DNA reads TGTGCCAGCAGCTTACGGACAGGGGCGACCTACGAGCAGTACTTC. This gives the protein CASSLRTGATYEQYF. The rearrangement joins TRBV5-5 to TRBJ2-7; 9 nucleotides line up with TRBD1. The CDR3 has 15 amino acids. Unmatched junction bases numbered 5, after V lost 2 bases and J lost 2 bases. Germline CDR1 SGHKS, CDR2 YYEKEE (reference sequence).

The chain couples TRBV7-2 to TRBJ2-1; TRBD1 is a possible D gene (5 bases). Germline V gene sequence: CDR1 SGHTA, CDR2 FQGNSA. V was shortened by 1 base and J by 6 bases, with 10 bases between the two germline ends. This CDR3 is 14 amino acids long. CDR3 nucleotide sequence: TGTGCCAGCAGCTTAGTAAGAGACAGCAATGAGCAGTTCTTC. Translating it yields CASSLVRDSNEQFF. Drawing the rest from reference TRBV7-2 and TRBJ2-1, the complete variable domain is GAGVSQSPSNKVTEKGKDVELRCDPISGHTALYWYRQSLGQGLEFLIYFQGNSAPDKSGLPSDRFSAERTGGSVSTLTIQRTQQEDSAVYLCASSLVRDSNEQFFGPGTRLTVL.

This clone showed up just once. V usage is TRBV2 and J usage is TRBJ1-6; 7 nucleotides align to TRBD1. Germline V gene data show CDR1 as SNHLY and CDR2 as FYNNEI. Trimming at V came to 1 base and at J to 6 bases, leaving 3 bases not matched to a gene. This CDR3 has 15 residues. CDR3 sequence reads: CASSEEGQSNSPLHF. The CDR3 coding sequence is TGTGCCAGCAGTGAAGAGGGACAGAGTAATTCACCCCTCCACTTT.

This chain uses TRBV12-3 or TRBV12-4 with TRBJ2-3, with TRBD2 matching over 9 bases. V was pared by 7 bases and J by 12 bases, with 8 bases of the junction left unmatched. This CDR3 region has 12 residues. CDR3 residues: CASTFSGTSQYF. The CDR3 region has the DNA TGTGCCAGCACCTTTTCCGGGACTAGCCAGTATTTT.

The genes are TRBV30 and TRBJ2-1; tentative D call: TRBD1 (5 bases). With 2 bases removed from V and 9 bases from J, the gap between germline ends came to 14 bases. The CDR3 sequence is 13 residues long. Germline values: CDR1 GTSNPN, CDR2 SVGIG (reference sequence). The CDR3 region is CAWSPYRTSEQFF. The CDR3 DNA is TGTGCCTGGAGTCCGTACCGGACAAGTGAGCAGTTCTTC.

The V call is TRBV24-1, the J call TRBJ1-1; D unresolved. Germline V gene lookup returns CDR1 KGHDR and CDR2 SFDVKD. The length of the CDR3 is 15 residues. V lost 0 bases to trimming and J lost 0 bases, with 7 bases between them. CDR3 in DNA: TGTGCCACCAGTGATTTGGACTTCATGAACACTGAAGCTTTCTTT. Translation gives CATSDLDFMNTEAFF.

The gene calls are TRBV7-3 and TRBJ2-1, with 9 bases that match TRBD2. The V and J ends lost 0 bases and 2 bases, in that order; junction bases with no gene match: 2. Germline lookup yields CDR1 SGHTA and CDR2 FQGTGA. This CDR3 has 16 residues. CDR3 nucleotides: TGTGCCAGCAGCTTAACGGGCGGGAGGGCCTACAATGAGCAGTTCTTC. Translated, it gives CASSLTGGRAYNEQFF.

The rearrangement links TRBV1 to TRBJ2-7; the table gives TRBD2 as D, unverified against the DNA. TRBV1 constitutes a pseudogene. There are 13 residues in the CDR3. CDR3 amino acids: CTSNVRGNYEQYF. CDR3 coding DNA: TGCACCAGCAATGTGCGGGGAAACTACGAGCAGTACTTC.

CDR3 loop: CASTLQAGGSYEQYF. CDR3 coding DNA: TGTGCCAGCACCTTGCAAGCGGGAGGGTCCTACGAGCAGTACTTC. The chain has TRBV28 and TRBJ2-7; 10 nucleotides line up with TRBD2. Germline loops: CDR1 MDHEN, CDR2 SYDVKM. V lost 7 bases, J lost 1 base, and 7 bases stayed unmatched. The CDR3 loop spans 15 amino acids. The variable domain in full, completed from reference TRBV28 and TRBJ2-7, reads DVKVTQSSRYLVKRTGEKVFLECVQDMDHENMFWYRQDPGLGLRLIYFSYDVKMKEKGDIPEGYSVSREKKERFSLILESASTNQTSMYLCASTLQAGGSYEQYFGPGTRLTVT.

CDR3 nucleotides: TGTGCCAGCAGTTTAACCTCGTACAGCTCCCTCTTGGGAGATACGCAGTATTTT. The encoded protein is CASSLTSYSSLLGDTQYF. The J gene is TRBJ2-3, the V gene TRBV28; D is uncertain. Germline V CDR1 and CDR2: MDHEN, SYDVKM. The CDR3 totals 18 residues. Trimming cost V 2 bases and J 5 bases, with 23 bases left between them.

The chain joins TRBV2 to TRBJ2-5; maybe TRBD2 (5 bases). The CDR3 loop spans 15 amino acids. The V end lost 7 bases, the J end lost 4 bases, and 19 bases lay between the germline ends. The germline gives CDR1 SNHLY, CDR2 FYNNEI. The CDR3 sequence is CASTQEASVGETQYF. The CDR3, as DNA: TGTGCCAGCACCCAGGAGGCTAGTGTTGGAGAGACCCAGTACTTC.

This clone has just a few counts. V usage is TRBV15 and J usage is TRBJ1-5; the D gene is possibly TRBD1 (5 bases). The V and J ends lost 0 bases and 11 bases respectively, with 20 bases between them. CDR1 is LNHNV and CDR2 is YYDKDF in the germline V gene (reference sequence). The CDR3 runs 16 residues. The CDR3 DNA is TGTGCCACCAGCAGAGAGGGGGGTGCAGGCCCCATGGCCCAGCATTTT. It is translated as CATSREGGAGPMAQHF.

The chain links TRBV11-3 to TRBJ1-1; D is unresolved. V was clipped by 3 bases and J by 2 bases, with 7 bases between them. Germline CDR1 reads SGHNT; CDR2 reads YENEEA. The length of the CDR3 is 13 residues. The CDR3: CASSFSGNTEAFF. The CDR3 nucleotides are TGTGCCAGCAGCTTCTCGGGTAACACTGAAGCTTTCTTT. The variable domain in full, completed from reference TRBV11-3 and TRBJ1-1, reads EAGVVQSPRYKIIEKKQPVAFWCNPISGHNTLYWYLQNLGQGPELLIRYENEEAVDDSQLPKDRFSAERLKGVDSTLKIQPAELGDSAVYLCASSFSGNTEAFFGQGTRLTVV.

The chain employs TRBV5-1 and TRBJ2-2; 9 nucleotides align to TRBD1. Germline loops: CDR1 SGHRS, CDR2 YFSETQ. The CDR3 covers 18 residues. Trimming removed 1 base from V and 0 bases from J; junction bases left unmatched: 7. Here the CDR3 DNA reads TGCGCCAGCAGCTTGTTGGAACAGGGGGCCTCGAACACCGGGGAGCTGTTTTTT. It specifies CASSLLEQGASNTGELFF.

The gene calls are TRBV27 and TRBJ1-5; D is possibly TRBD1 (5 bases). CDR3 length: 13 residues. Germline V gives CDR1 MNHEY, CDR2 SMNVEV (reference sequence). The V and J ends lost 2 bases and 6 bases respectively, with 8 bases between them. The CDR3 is CASSLGGGQPQHF. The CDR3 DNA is TGTGCCAGCAGTTTAGGGGGGGGTCAGCCCCAGCATTTT.

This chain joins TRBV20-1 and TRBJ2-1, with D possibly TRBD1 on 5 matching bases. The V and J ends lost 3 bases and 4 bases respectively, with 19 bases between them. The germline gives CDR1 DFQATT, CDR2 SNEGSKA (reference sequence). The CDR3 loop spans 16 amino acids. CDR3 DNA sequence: TGCAGTGCTAGTTGGGGTCTGGGGCGCCCATACAATGAGCAGTTCTTC. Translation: CSASWGLGRPYNEQFF.

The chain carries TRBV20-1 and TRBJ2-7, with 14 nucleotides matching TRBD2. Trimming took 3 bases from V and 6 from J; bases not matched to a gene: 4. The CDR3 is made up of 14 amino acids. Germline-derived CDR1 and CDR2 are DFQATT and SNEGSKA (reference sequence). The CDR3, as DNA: TGCAGTGCTAGTAAGACTAGCGGGAGGGGCGAGCAGTACTTC. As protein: CSASKTSGRGEQYF.

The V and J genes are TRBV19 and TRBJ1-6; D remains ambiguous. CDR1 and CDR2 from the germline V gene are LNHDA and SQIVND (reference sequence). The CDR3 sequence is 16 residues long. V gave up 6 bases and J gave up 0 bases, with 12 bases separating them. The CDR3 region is CASRPFGSSYNSPLHF. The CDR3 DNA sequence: TGTGCCAGTAGGCCCTTCGGGAGCTCCTATAATTCACCCCTCCACTTT.

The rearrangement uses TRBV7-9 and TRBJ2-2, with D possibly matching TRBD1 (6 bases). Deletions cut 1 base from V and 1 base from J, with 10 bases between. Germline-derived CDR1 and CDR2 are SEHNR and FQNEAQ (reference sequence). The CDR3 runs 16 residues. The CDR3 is CASSLGTRGNTGELFF. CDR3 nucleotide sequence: TGTGCCAGCAGCTTAGGGACCAGGGGGAACACCGGGGAGCTGTTTTTT. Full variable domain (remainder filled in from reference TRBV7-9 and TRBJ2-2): DTGVSQNPRHKITKRGQNVTFRCDPISEHNRLYWYRQTLGQGPEFLTYFQNEAQLEKSRLLSDRFSAERPKGSFSTLEIQRTEQGDSAMYLCASSLGTRGNTGELFFGEGSRLTVL.

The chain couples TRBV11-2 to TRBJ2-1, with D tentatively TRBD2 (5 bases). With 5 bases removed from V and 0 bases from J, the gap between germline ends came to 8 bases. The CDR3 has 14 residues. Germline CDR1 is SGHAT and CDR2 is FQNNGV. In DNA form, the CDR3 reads TGTGCCAGCAGCATAGGAGGCTCCTACAATGAGCAGTTCTTC. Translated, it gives CASSIGGSYNEQFF.

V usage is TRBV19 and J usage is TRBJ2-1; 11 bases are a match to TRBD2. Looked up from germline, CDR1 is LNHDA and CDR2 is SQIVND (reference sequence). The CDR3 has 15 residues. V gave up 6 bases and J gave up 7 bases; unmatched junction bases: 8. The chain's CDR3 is CASSTGLADPNEQFF. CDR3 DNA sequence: TGTGCCAGTAGCACGGGACTAGCGGACCCAAATGAGCAGTTCTTC.

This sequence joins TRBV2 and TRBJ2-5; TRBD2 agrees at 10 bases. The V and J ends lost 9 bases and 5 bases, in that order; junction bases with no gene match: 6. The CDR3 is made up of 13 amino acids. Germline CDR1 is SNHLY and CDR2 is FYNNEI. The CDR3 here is CASELAGMETQYF. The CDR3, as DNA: TGTGCCAGTGAACTAGCGGGAATGGAGACCCAGTACTTC.